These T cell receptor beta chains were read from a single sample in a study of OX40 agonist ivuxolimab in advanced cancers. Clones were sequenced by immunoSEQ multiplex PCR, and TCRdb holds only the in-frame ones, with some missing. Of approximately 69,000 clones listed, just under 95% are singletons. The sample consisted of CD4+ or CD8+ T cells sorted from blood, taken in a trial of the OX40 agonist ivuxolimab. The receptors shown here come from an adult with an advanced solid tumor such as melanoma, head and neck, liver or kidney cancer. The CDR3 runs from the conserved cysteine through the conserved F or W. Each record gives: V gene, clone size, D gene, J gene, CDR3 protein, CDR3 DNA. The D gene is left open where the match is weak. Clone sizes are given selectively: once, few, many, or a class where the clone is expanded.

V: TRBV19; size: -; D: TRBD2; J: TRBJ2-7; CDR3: CASEISGSAGEQYF; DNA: TGTGCCAGTGAGATCAGCGGGAGTGCGGGCGAGCAGTACTTC
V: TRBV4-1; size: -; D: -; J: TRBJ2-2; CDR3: CASSQKGWGPNTGELFF; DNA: TGCGCCAGCAGCCAAAAGGGGTGGGGCCCGAACACCGGGGAGCTGTTTTTT
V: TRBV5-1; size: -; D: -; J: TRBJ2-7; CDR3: CASSLSPSYEQYF; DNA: TGCGCCAGCAGCCTCAGTCCCTCCTACGAGCAGTACTTC
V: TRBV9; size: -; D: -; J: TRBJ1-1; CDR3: CASSDPSENTEAFF; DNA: TGTGCCAGCAGCGACCCCTCAGAGAACACTGAAGCTTTCTTT
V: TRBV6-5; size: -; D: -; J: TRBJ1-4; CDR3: CASSYRDGEKLFF; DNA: TGTGCCAGCAGTTACCGGGACGGCGAAAAACTGTTTTTT
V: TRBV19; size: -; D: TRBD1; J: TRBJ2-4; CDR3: CASSIGGTGKNIQYF; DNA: TGTGCCAGTAGTATAGGGGGGACAGGGAAAAACATTCAGTACTTC
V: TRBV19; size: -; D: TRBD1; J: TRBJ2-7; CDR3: CASSIDGRGTYEQYF; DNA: TGTGCCAGTAGTATAGATGGCAGGGGGACATACGAGCAGTACTTC
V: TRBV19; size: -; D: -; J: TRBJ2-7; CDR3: CASSISGSSYEQYF; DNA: TGTGCCAGTAGTATTTCCGGTTCTAGTTACGAGCAGTACTTC
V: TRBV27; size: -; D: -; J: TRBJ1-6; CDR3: CASSLVLGSPLHF; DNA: TGTGCCAGCAGTTTGGTCCTCGGATCACCCCTCCACTTT
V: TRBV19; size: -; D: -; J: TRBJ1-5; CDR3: CASTPGTTSNQPQHF; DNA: TGTGCCAGTACCCCCGGGACGACTAGCAATCAGCCCCAGCATTTT
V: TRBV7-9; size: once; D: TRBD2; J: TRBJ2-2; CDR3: CASSLLLAGVTGELFF; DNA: TGTGCCAGCAGCTTACTTCTAGCGGGGGTTACCGGGGAGCTGTTTTTT
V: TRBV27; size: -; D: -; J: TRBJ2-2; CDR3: CASSSVNTGELFF; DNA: TGTGCCAGCAGTTCGGTTAACACCGGGGAGCTGTTTTTT
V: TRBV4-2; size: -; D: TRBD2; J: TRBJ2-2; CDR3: CASSQNVGLAGGKNTGELFF; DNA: TGTGCCAGCAGCCAGAACGTGGGACTAGCGGGAGGAAAGAACACCGGGGAGCTGTTTTTT
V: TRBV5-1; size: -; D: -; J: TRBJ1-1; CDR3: CASSYGTFHTEAFF; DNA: TGCGCCAGCAGCTACGGGACATTCCACACTGAAGCTTTCTTT
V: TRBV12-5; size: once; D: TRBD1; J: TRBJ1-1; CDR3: CASGWALDRGSGEAFF; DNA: TGTGCTAGTGGTTGGGCGTTGGACAGGGGAAGCGGTGAAGCTTTCTTT
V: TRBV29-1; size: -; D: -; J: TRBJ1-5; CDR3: CSVEVGGGNQPQHF; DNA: TGCAGCGTTGAGGTGGGAGGAGGCAATCAGCCCCAGCATTTT
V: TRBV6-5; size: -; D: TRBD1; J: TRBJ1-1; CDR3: CASSKPGQGATEAFF; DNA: TGTGCCAGCAGTAAACCCGGACAGGGAGCCACTGAAGCTTTCTTT
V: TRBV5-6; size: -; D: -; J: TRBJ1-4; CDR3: CASSLRQLPLNEKLFF; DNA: TGTGCCAGCAGCTTGAGACAGCTTCCTCTTAACGAAAAACTGTTTTTT
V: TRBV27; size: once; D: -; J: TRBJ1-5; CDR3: CASSLSVKSNQPQHF; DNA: TGTGCCAGCAGTTTATCAGTCAAGAGCAATCAGCCCCAGCATTTT
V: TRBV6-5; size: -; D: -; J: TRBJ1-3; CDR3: CASSPVNSGNTIYF; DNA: TGTGCCAGCAGCCCAGTGAACTCTGGAAACACCATATATTTT
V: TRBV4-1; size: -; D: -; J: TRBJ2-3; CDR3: CASSPEVISGFTDTQYF; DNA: TGCGCCAGCAGCCCAGAGGTCATTAGCGGTTTCACAGATACGCAGTATTTT
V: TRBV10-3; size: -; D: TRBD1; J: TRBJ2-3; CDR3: CATDTGESTDTQYF; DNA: TGTGCCACCGACACAGGGGAAAGCACAGATACGCAGTATTTT
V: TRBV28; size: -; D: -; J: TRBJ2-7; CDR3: CASRARRALPYEQYF; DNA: TGTGCCAGCAGGGCCCGACGGGCGCTACCCTACGAGCAGTACTTC